Each of the 26 T cell receptor beta chains below was sequenced from the same sample in a study of blood T cells in healthy people across ages. It was with a sample-barcoded 5' primer and a J-beta primer mix that a second PCR of about 6 to 12 cycles was run. TCRdb processed the 5' RACE reads anew with MiXCR; each CDR3 protein has one entry. This sample has under 800,000 distinct CDR3 sequences, with approximately 43% found just once. The sequenced material came from blood. Source of these receptors: a woman aged 60-70 years in good health.

The genes are TRBV11-1 and TRBJ2-1; 7 bases are a match to TRBD2. The junction had 11 bases not matched to a gene; V was cut back by 5 bases and J by 4 bases. Germline V CDR1 and CDR2: SGHAT, FQDESV (reference sequence). This CDR3 spans 16 amino acids. The CDR3 loop reads CASSQGAGGGYNEQFF. The CDR3 bases are TGTGCCAGCAGCCAGGGCGCAGGCGGGGGTTACAATGAGCAGTTCTTC.

The rearrangement joins TRBV29-1 to TRBJ2-2, with D perhaps matching TRBD1 (6 bases). The ends were cut back, 0 bases at V and 13 bases at J, with 18 bases in the middle. The V gene's germline CDR1 is SQVTM and CDR2 ANQGSEA. The CDR3 is 14 amino acids. The chain's CDR3 is CSVEDPGTRVGLFF. The CDR3 nucleotides are TGCAGCGTTGAAGATCCCGGGACACGGGTTGGGCTGTTTTTT.

This sequence joins TRBV11-2 and TRBJ2-1; 7 nucleotides agree with TRBD2. With 1 base clipped from V and 7 bases from J, the junction kept 13 bases outside the gene matches. The CDR3 covers 17 residues. In germline, CDR1 is SGHAT, CDR2 FQNNGV. CDR3 coding DNA: TGTGCCAGCAGCTTAGGGGCTATGGGAGGGCCTAGGAATGAGCAGTTCTTC. Translated, it gives CASSLGAMGGPRNEQFF.

This clonotype was detected only a few times. V gene TRBV7-9 combines with J gene TRBJ2-3; D unclear. This CDR3 is built from 14 residues. Trimming shortened V by 3 bases and J by 2 bases, and 9 bases separated the two germline ends. Germline V gene lookup returns CDR1 SEHNR and CDR2 FQNEAQ (reference sequence). The CDR3 DNA sequence: TGTGCCAGCAGCTTCGCCCCGGTCACAGATACGCAGTATTTT. Translated, it gives CASSFAPVTDTQYF.

This clonotype is a singleton in its sample. This chain joins TRBV9 and TRBJ2-7; 11 bases map to TRBD2. This CDR3 is built from 14 residues. The junction had 7 bases not matched to a gene; V was cut back by 4 bases and J by 7 bases. CDR1 is SGDLS and CDR2 is YYNGEE in the germline V gene. The CDR3 protein is CASSILLAGDEQYF. The CDR3 coding sequence is TGTGCCAGCAGCATATTACTAGCGGGAGATGAGCAGTACTTC.

The CDR3 DNA is TGCAGCGTACAGGGAAGAGTAACTGAAGCTTTCTTT. Protein product: CSVQGRVTEAFF. The chain joins TRBV29-1 to TRBJ1-1; tentative D call: TRBD1 (6 bases). The CDR3 has 12 amino acids. The germline V gene encodes CDR1 SQVTM and CDR2 ANQGSEA. V was clipped by 6 bases and J by 5 bases, with 13 bases between them.

The rearrangement joins TRBV6-5 to TRBJ2-5; tentatively, D is TRBD1 (6 bases). The J call is uncertain, as TRBJ2-7 better fits the DNA end. The V gene's germline CDR1 is MNHEY and CDR2 SVGAGI. The CDR3 is 16 amino acids. CDR3 in amino acids: CASSSSSRGKTYEQYF. The CDR3, as DNA: TGTGCCAGCAGTTCCTCCTCGAGGGGGAAAACCTACGAGCAGTACTTC.

This chain uses TRBV2 with TRBJ2-4; 7 nucleotides line up with TRBD2. V dropped 6 bases and J dropped 6; count of bases not matched to a gene: 5. Germline V gene data show CDR1 as SNHLY and CDR2 as FYNNEI. The CDR3 contains 13 residues. DNA of the CDR3: TGTGCCAGCAGCCCGGGACTACTAAACATTCAGTACTTC. It yields the protein CASSPGLLNIQYF.

CDR3 DNA: TGTGCCAGCAGCGTCGGAGGGACTAGCGGGTACTACGAGCAGTACTTC. It encodes CASSVGGTSGYYEQYF. The genes are TRBV9 and TRBJ2-7; TRBD2 agrees at 12 bases. V lost 2 bases and J lost 3; bases outside the gene matches: 6. Germline CDR1 and CDR2: SGDLS and YYNGEE. The CDR3 runs 16 residues.

This clonotype was detected only a few times. The chain is built from TRBV11-2 and TRBJ1-5; D possibly corresponds to TRBD1 (6 bases). This CDR3 has 14 residues. V was pared by 6 bases and J by 6 bases, with 15 bases between. Germline values: CDR1 SGHAT, CDR2 FQNNGV. Here the CDR3 DNA reads TGTGCCAGCAGTCAAGGGGGGGGCTTTCAGCCCCAGCATTTT. This gives the protein CASSQGGGFQPQHF.

The rearrangement joins TRBV11-2 to TRBJ1-6; D ambiguous. V lost 1 base to trimming and J lost 7 bases, with 11 bases between them. The germline V gene has CDR1 SGHAT and CDR2 FQNNGV. This CDR3 contains 15 residues. This chain's CDR3 is CASSLGSLRNSPLHF. CDR3 coding DNA: TGTGCCAGCAGCTTAGGTTCACTTCGGAATTCACCCCTCCACTTT.

A remark on this clonotype: A much larger clone lies a single base off, so this may be a read error. V usage is TRBV3-1 and J usage is TRBJ2-1, with D unclear. The CDR3 is made up of 14 amino acids. V shed 0 bases and J shed 4 bases, with 7 bases lying between them. CDR1 LGHDT and CDR2 YNNKEL come from the germline V gene (reference sequence). This chain's CDR3 is CASSQEKPYNEQFF. The CDR3 bases are TGTGCCAGCAGCCAAGAGAAACCGTACAATGAGCAGTTCTTC.

This clonotype was detected a few times. This sequence joins TRBV4-2 and TRBJ2-7; TRBD2 matches 11 bases. The CDR3 covers 17 residues. Germline CDR1 reads LGHNA; CDR2 reads YNFKEQ. The trim removed 0 bases at V and 4 bases at J, leaving 8 bases unmatched. CDR3 sequence (DNA): TGTGCCAGCAGCCAAGATGAAATAGCGGGAGGGCCGTACGAGCAGTACTTC. It translates to CASSQDEIAGGPYEQYF.

The chain joins TRBV12-3 or TRBV12-4 to TRBJ2-7, with unresolved D. V was shortened by 5 bases and J by 2 bases, with 10 bases between the two germline ends. CDR3 length equals 13 residues. CDR3 loop: CASSEDGAYEQYF. CDR3 nucleotide sequence: TGTGCCAGCAGTGAGGACGGAGCCTACGAGCAGTACTTC.

The count of this clonotype is one. The chain couples TRBV6-2 or TRBV6-3 to TRBJ2-1, with a weak D call TRBD2 (6 bases). Looked up from germline, CDR1 is MNHEY and CDR2 is SVGEGT. V lost 7 bases and J lost 0, with 10 bases in between. This CDR3 spans 14 amino acids. In DNA form, the CDR3 reads TGTGCCAGCACGCGGGAACCCTCCTACAATGAGCAGTTCTTC. Amino acids: CASTREPSYNEQFF.

As concerns this clonotype: The junction shows a germline mismatch at one end, possibly a read error. The V and J genes are TRBV6-2 or TRBV6-3 and TRBJ1-5; possibly TRBD1 for D (6 bases). CDR3 size: 14 residues. Looked up from germline, CDR1 is MNHEY and CDR2 is SVGEGT. The CDR3 sequence is CAGSYSSQGQPQHF. In DNA form, the CDR3 reads TGTGCCGGCAGTTACTCGTCACAGGGACAGCCCCAGCATTTT.

For this clonotype: Given a much more abundant clone one base away, this may be a read error. This chain joins TRBV5-1 and TRBJ2-5; tentatively, D is TRBD2 (5 bases). This CDR3 is built from 14 residues. V was clipped by 0 bases and J by 2 bases, with 8 bases between them. The germline V gene has CDR1 SGHRS and CDR2 YFSETQ. CDR3 protein: CASSLGLRQETQYF. CDR3 sequence (DNA): TGCGCCAGCAGCTTGGGACTAAGGCAAGAGACCCAGTACTTC.

Regarding this clonotype: One junction end does not reproduce the germline sequence, and a read error may be involved. The chain links TRBV20-1 to TRBJ1-5; D is ambiguous. The CDR3 is made up of 14 amino acids. CDR1 and CDR2 from the germline V gene are DFQATT and SNEGSKA (reference sequence). CDR3 bases: TGTAGTGGCAGAGGGTCAGATAGCAATCAGCCCCAGCATTTT. Protein sequence: CSGRGSDSNQPQHF.

The rearrangement links TRBV10-3 to TRBJ2-2; D is ambiguous. With 3 bases removed from V and 1 base from J, the gap between germline ends came to 9 bases. The CDR3 covers 15 residues. Germline CDR1 reads ENHRY; CDR2 reads SYGVKD. The CDR3 DNA sequence: TGTGCCATCAGTGATTCGGCGGAGAACACCGGGGAGCTGTTTTTT. This encodes CAISDSAENTGELFF.

V usage is TRBV12-3 or TRBV12-4 and J usage is TRBJ2-7; the D gene is possibly TRBD2 (6 bases). The CDR3 sequence is 17 residues long. V shed 0 bases and J shed 1 base, with 16 bases lying between them. Here the CDR3 reads CASSLAGWAGSSYEQYF. CDR3 DNA sequence: TGTGCCAGCAGTTTAGCGGGGTGGGCGGGATCTTCCTACGAGCAGTACTTC.

This clonotype was found a few times. The CDR3 is CASSLATGAGYGYTF. In nucleotides, the CDR3 is TGTGCCAGCAGCTTAGCCACAGGGGCGGGCTATGGCTACACCTTC. The J gene is TRBJ1-2, the V gene TRBV7-8; 7 nucleotides line up with TRBD1. V was clipped by 0 bases and J by 4 bases; unmatched bases: 5. The V gene's germline CDR1 is SGHVS and CDR2 FQNEAQ. This CDR3 comprises 15 residues.

The J gene is TRBJ2-2, the V gene TRBV19; no reliable D call. The V end lost 3 bases, the J end lost 7 bases, and 9 bases lay between the germline ends. CDR3 length: 13 residues. The germline CDR1 and CDR2 sequences are LNHDA and SQIVND (reference sequence). The CDR3 loop reads CASSIQSGGELFF. The CDR3 DNA follows: TGTGCCAGTAGTATTCAGTCGGGCGGGGAGCTGTTTTTT.

At least ten counts were recorded for this clonotype. The chain joins TRBV7-2 to TRBJ2-3, with no clear D. The V gene lost 3 bases and the J gene lost 2 bases, with 12 bases spanning the gap. The CDR3 has 15 amino acids. Germline V gives CDR1 SGHTA, CDR2 FQGNSA. The CDR3 DNA follows: TGTGCCAGCAGCTTTCGTCCAGCTCCCACAGATACGCAGTATTTT. Translated, it gives CASSFRPAPTDTQYF.

The rearrangement joins TRBV18 to TRBJ2-3; possibly TRBD1 for D (7 bases). The CDR3 consists of 15 residues. Per germline, CDR1 KGHSH and CDR2 LQKENI. V was clipped by 3 bases and J by 2 bases, with 12 bases between them. For the CDR3, the DNA is TGTGCCAGCTCACCGGGGGGACAGCTCACAGATACGCAGTATTTT. Translation: CASSPGGQLTDTQYF.

This clonotype was seen a few times. This chain links TRBV7-9 with TRBJ2-1; 8 bases agree with TRBD2. V shed 3 bases and J 5 bases; nucleotides not matched to a gene: 6. The length of the CDR3 is 15 residues. CDR1 is SEHNR and CDR2 is FQNEAQ in the germline V gene (reference sequence). DNA of the CDR3: TGTGCCAGCAGCTTCAGCGGGAGATCAAACAATGAGCAGTTCTTC. It codes for CASSFSGRSNNEQFF. Looking up the rest from reference TRBV7-9 and TRBJ2-1 gives the full variable domain: DTGVSQNPRHKITKRGQNVTFRCDPISEHNRLYWYRQTLGQGPEFLTYFQNEAQLEKSRLLSDRFSAERPKGSFSTLEIQRTEQGDSAMYLCASSFSGRSNNEQFFGPGTRLTVL.

The chain recombines TRBV14 with TRBJ2-1; 9 bases fit TRBD2. Trimming at V came to 0 bases and at J to 10 bases, leaving 1 base not matched to a gene. Germline loops: CDR1 SGHDN, CDR2 FVKESK. CDR3 length: 13 residues. The CDR3 coding sequence is TGTGCCAGCAGCCAAGACGGACTAGCGGAGCAGTTCTTC. It encodes CASSQDGLAEQFF.